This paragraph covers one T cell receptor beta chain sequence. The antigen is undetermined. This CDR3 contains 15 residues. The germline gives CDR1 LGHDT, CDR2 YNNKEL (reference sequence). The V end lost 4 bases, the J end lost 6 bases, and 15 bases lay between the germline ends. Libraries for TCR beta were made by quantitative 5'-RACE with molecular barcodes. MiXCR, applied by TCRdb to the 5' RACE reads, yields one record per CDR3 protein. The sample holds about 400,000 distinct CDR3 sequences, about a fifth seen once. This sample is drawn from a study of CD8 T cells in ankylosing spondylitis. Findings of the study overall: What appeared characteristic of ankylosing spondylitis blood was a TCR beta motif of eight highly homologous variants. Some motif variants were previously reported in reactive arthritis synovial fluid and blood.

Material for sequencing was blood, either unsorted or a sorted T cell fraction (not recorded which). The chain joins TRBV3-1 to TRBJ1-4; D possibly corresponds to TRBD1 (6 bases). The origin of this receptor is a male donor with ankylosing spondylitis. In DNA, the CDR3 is TGTGCCAGCAGCCCCTGGACTGGGGGCTATGAAAAACTGTTTTTT. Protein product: CASSPWTGGYEKLFF.